This T cell receptor (beta chain) was found in a study of yellow fever vaccine responses in identical twins. In the case of this clonotype: Its antigen is still unknown.

The ends were cut back, 2 bases at V and 4 bases at J, with 10 bases in the middle. This CDR3 has 14 residues. The germline gives CDR1 SGHDT, CDR2 YYEEEE. TCRdb reprocessed the RT-PCR reads with MiXCR, giving one entry per CDR3 protein. The sample carries under 20,000 distinct CDR3 sequences, approximately 68% recorded once. Study outcomes and limitations: On the reported evidence, twins' vaccine T cell responses seemed partly convergent and partly personalized.

This chain joins TRBV5-6 and TRBJ2-1; the D gene could be TRBD1 or TRBD2 (5 bases each). The origin of this receptor is a woman aged 18-35 years who received the yellow fever vaccine. Specimen: T cells from blood (PBMCs), unsorted or a sorted subset (not recorded which), collected before or after yellow fever vaccination (not recorded which). The CDR3 DNA is TGTGCCAGCAGCTTTGGGGGAAAATACAATGAGCAGTTCTTC. This sequence encodes CASSFGGKYNEQFF.